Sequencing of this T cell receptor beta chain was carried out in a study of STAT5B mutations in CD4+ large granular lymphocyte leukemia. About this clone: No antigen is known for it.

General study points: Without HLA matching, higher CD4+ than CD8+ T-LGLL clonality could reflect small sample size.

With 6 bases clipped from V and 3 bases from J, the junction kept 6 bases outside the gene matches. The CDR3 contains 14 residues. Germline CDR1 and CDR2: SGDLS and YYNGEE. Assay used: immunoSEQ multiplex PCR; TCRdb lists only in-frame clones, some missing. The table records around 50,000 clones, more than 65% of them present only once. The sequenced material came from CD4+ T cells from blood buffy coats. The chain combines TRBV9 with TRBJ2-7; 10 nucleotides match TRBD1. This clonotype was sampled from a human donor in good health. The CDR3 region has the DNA TGTGCCAGCAACCCGGGACAGGGGTTCTACGAGCAGTACTTC. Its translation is CASNPGQGFYEQYF. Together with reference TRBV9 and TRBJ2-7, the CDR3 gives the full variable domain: DSGVTQTPKHLITATGQRVTLRCSPRSGDLSVYWYQQSLDQGLQFLIQYYNGEERAKGNILERFSAQQFPDLHSELNLSSLELGDSALYFCASNPGQGFYEQYFGPGTRLTVT.